This T cell receptor (beta chain) emerged from a study of T cells in narcolepsy. Regarding the study as a whole: In some patient and control memory CD4+ samples, autoreactive clones were absent.

A note on this clone: Its target is not known.

Repertoires were generated with immunoSEQ multiplex PCR, while TCRdb's copy carries only in-frame clones and drops some. The sample holds about 35,000 clones; around 80% are singletons and the top ten take approximately 1%. The receptor was derived from a human donor in good health. Sequencing used memory (CD45RA-) CD4+ T cells from blood.

The DNA for the CDR3 is TGTGCCATGCAGATGGGGAGGAGAATTCTAGATGAAAAACTGTTTTTT. Protein: CAMQMGRRILDEKLFF. This chain links TRBV19 with TRBJ1-4; D remains unclear. This CDR3 contains 16 residues. The V end was cut by 10 bases, the J end by 6 bases, with 24 bases between. Germline V gives CDR1 LNHDA, CDR2 SQIVND (reference sequence).